This T cell receptor beta chain was documented in a study of identical twins. Study-level points and caveats: The more abundant beta clonotypes in cord blood had fewer insertions, and memory repertoires did not show this. Excess low generation probability was seen in twin-shared out-of-frame alpha sequences.

TCRdb fed the 5' RACE reads into MiXCR, producing one record per CDR3 protein. The data contain 300,000 to 400,000 distinct CDR3 sequences, roughly 12% of them singletons. As concerns this clonotype: Its cognate antigen is unknown.

CDR3 length equals 14 residues. V lost 5 bases to trimming and J lost 9 bases; unmatched junction nucleotides: 8. Germline assignment: CDR1 MDHEN and CDR2 SYDVKM. The same data also went into a second study, on yellow fever vaccine responses in identical twins.

V and J are TRBV28 and TRBJ2-1; TRBD2 matches at 9 bases. Sequenced sample: CD8+ T cells sorted from blood. This TCR came from a woman between 18 and 29 years old in good health. The CDR3 DNA is TGTGCCAGCAGTCTTAGCGGGAGAGGGGGTGAGCAGTTCTTC. Protein: CASSLSGRGGEQFF.